The subject of this entry is one T cell receptor beta chain. These data originate in a study of control samples from healthy donors and cancer patients. The V end was cut by 0 bases, the J end by 8 bases, with 12 bases between. The CDR3 is made up of 15 amino acids. Germline lookup yields CDR1 SGDLS and CDR2 YYNGEE. Generated by immunoSEQ multiplex PCR, the TCRdb table keeps only in-frame clones and is missing some. The sample lists 93,000 or so clones; about 89% were seen once. The V gene is TRBV9, the J gene TRBJ1-6, with D possibly matching TRBD1 (6 bases). The receptor comes from a man aged 60 to 75 with lung cancer. Sequencing used PBMCs. CDR3 protein: CASSVAGRGDSPLHF. Written as DNA, the CDR3 is TGTGCCAGCAGCGTAGCGGGCAGGGGAGATTCACCCCTCCACTTT.